The clone carrying this TCR beta chain has a single count. Some clones are missing from TCRdb's copy, which holds only in-frame ones; the method was immunoSEQ multiplex PCR. The sample lists 130,000 or so clones, roughly 94% occurring once. This entry is derived from a study of control samples from healthy donors and cancer patients. The germline V gene encodes CDR1 SNHLY and CDR2 FYNNEI. V dropped 6 bases and J dropped 4 bases, with 13 bases sitting between them. The CDR3 consists of 13 residues. The sequencing input was blood. The V call is TRBV2, the J call TRBJ2-7, with D perhaps matching TRBD1 (5 bases). This clonotype was obtained from a middle-aged man in good health. The CDR3 reads CASRMTAVYEQYF. The CDR3 region has the DNA TGTGCCAGCAGAATGACAGCAGTGTACGAGCAGTACTTC.